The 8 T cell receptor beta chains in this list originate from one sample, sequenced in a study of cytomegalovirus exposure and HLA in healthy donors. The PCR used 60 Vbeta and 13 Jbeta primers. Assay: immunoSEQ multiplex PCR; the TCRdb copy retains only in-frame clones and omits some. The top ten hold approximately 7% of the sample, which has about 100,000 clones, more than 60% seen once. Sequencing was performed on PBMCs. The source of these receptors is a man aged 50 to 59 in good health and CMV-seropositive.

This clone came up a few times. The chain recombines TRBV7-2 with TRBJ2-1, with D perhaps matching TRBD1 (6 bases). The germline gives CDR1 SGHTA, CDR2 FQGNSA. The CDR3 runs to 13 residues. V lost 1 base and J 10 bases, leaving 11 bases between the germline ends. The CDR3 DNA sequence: TGTGCCAGCAGCTTAGTCAGGGGCGGCGAGCAGTTCTTC. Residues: CASSLVRGGEQFF.

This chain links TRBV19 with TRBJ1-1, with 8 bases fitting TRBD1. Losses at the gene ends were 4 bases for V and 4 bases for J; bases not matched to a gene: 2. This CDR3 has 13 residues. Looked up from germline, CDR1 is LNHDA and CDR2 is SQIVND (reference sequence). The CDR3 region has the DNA TGTGCCAGTAGTACACAGGGGGGCACTGAAGCTTTCTTT. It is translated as CASSTQGGTEAFF.

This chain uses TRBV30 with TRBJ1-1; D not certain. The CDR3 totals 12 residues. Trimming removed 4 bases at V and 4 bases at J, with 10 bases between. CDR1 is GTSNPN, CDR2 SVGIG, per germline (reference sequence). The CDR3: CAWTPGSTEAFF. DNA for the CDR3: TGTGCCTGGACTCCGGGATCCACTGAAGCTTTCTTT.

The CDR3 is CASSLGTARDEQYF. The CDR3 nucleotides are TGTGCCAGCAGCTTAGGTACGGCCCGGGACGAGCAGTACTTC. The V and J genes are TRBV7-3 and TRBJ2-7, with D uncertain. V lost 2 bases to trimming and J lost 5 bases, with 13 bases between them. Germline lookup yields CDR1 SGHTA and CDR2 FQGTGA. The CDR3 contains 14 residues.

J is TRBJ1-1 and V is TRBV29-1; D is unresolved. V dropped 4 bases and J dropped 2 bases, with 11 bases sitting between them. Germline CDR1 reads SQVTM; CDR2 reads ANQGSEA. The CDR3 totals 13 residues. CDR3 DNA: TGCAGCGTTGTGGCACAGATAAACACTGAAGCTTTCTTT. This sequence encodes CSVVAQINTEAFF.

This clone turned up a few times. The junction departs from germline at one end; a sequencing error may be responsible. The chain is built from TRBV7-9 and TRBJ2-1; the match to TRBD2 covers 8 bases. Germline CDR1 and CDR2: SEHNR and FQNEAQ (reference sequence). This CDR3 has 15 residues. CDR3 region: CASSHEWASGYEQFF. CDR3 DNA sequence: TGCGCCAGCAGCCATGAGTGGGCTAGCGGGTATGAGCAGTTCTTC. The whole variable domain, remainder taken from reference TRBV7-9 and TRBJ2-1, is DTGVSQNPRHKITKRGQNVTFRCDPISEHNRLYWYRQTLGQGPEFLTYFQNEAQLEKSRLLSDRFSAERPKGSFSTLEIQRTEQGDSAMYLCASSHEWASGYEQFFGPGTRLTVL.

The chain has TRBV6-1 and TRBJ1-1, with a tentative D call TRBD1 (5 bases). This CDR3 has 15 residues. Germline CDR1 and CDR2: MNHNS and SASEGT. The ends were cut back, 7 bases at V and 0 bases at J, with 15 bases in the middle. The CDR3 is CASTPPTRVNTEAFF. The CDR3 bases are TGTGCCAGCACCCCTCCAACCAGGGTGAACACTGAAGCTTTCTTT.

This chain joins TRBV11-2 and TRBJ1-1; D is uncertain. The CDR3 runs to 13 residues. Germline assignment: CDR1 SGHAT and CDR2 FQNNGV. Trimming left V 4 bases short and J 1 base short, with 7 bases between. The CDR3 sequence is CASSWQSNTEAFF. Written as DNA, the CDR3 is TGTGCCAGCAGCTGGCAGTCGAACACTGAAGCTTTCTTT. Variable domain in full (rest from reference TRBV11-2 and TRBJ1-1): EAGVAQSPRYKIIEKRQSVAFWCNPISGHATLYWYQQILGQGPKLLIQFQNNGVVDDSQLPKDRFSAERLKGVDSTLKIQPAKLEDSAVYLCASSWQSNTEAFFGQGTRLTVV.